This TCR beta chain was sequenced during a study of blood T cell repertoires in COVID-19. At the level of the study: The United States, Italy and Spain provided the acute and convalescent COVID-19 samples. Sources were T cells, B-cell-depleted T cells, or PBMCs; the material itself was cDNA or gDNA.

TCRdb keeps only in-frame clones here, not all; method: immunoSEQ multiplex PCR. This repertoire shows some 230,000 clones, roughly 85% found once; its top ten account for approximately 2.6%. The CDR3 contains 17 residues. Looked up from germline, CDR1 is SNHLY and CDR2 is FYNNEI. V trimming: 2 bases; J trimming: 6 bases; junction bases outside the gene matches: 7. The sequenced sample was peripheral blood. The sequence came from a man in his forties or fifties who had recovered from COVID-19. V is TRBV2 and J is TRBJ2-1, with TRBD2 matching over 13 bases. The CDR3 region has the DNA TGTGCCAGCAGTGAATTCCTACTAGCGGGAGGGTCCAATGAGCAGTTCTTC. It yields the protein CASSEFLLAGGSNEQFF.